Shown below are 21 T cell receptor beta chains from a single sample sequenced in a study of CD8 T cell repertoires and HIV-1 epitope variants (dated by TCRdb to the early 2020s). The method was the immunoSEQ multiplex PCR assay. Held by TCRdb, this immuneACCESS table contains in-frame sequences only and omits some clones. Under half of the omission traces to an unresolved V gene where checked; the cause of the rest is unknown. Across this sample there are a few thousand clones, with about 67% seen only once. Together, the top ten hold around 40% of the sample. Antigens for these TCRs are unknown. Sample: cultured CD8+ T cells derived from PBMCs. Receptor source: a male donor with HIV.

The chain joins TRBV7-2 to TRBJ2-5, with TRBD1 matching 8 bases. V shed 3 bases, J shed 5 bases, and the junction held 5 bases outside the gene matches. The CDR3 is 14 residues long. Per germline, CDR1 SGHTA and CDR2 FQGNSA. The DNA of the CDR3 is TGTGCCAGCAGCTTCACAGGGGGTGAGGAGACCCAGTACTTC. This translates into CASSFTGGEETQYF. Full variable domain (remainder filled in from reference TRBV7-2 and TRBJ2-5): GAGVSQSPSNKVTEKGKDVELRCDPISGHTALYWYRQSLGQGLEFLIYFQGNSAPDKSGLPSDRFSAERTGGSVSTLTIQRTQQEDSAVYLCASSFTGGEETQYFGPGTRLLVL.

This clone has just one count. The chain combines TRBV5-1 with TRBJ2-7, with TRBD1 matching 7 bases. V shed 4 bases and J 5 bases; nucleotides not matched to a gene: 9. CDR1 and CDR2 (germline): SGHRS, YFSETQ. This CDR3 contains 14 residues. This CDR3 is CASSDGDRAHEQYF. DNA of the CDR3: TGCGCCAGCAGCGACGGAGACAGGGCCCACGAGCAGTACTTC.

The chain recombines TRBV5-1 with TRBJ2-5, with TRBD2 matching 15 bases. Looked up from germline, CDR1 is SGHRS and CDR2 is YFSETQ. There are 18 residues in the CDR3. The V and J ends lost 5 bases and 1 base, in that order; junction bases with no gene match: 9. In nucleotides, the CDR3 is TGCGCCAGCAGTCTAGGACTAGCGGGGGGGCCTGGCCAAGAGACCCAGTACTTC. This codes for CASSLGLAGGPGQETQYF.

The chain combines TRBV6-1 with TRBJ2-3, with 8 bases lining up with TRBD1. This CDR3 contains 16 residues. V lost 4 bases and J lost 4; bases outside the gene matches: 10. CDR1 is MNHNS and CDR2 is SASEGT in the germline V gene. The CDR3 DNA reads as TGTGCCAGCAGTGGCATGACAGGGGCGCCCCCAGATACGCAGTATTTT. It yields the protein CASSGMTGAPPDTQYF.

This clone was seen a handful of times. The gene calls are TRBV7-9 and TRBJ2-1, with TRBD2 as a possible D gene (6 bases). V lost 8 bases and J lost 4, with 18 bases in between. This CDR3 is built from 15 residues. Germline V gene data show CDR1 as SEHNR and CDR2 as FQNEAQ (reference sequence). Here the CDR3 reads CASLPTGLQYNEQFF. CDR3 coding DNA: TGTGCCAGCTTGCCAACGGGACTCCAATACAATGAGCAGTTCTTC.

This clone was observed a single time. The chain combines TRBV25-1 with TRBJ2-1, with TRBD2 identical over 7 bases. The length of the CDR3 is 16 residues. Germline loops: CDR1 MGHDK, CDR2 SYGVNS. J gave up 0 bases and V 1 base, and 3 bases lay outside the gene matches. The CDR3 loop reads CASSEWGGSSYNEQFF. In DNA form, the CDR3 reads TGTGCCAGCAGTGAATGGGGCGGGAGCTCCTACAATGAGCAGTTCTTC.

CDR3 sequence (DNA): TGTGCCAGCAGCCTACTAGCGGGACAAGAGACCCAGTACTTC. Its translation is CASSLLAGQETQYF. The chain combines TRBV7-6 with TRBJ2-5, with 10 bases lining up with TRBD2. The CDR3 runs to 14 residues. Germline V lookup: CDR1 SGHVS, CDR2 FNYEAQ. Trimming removed 5 bases from V and 2 bases from J; junction bases left unmatched: 2.

This clone was seen once. The chain employs TRBV2 and TRBJ2-5, with TRBD2 matching over 10 bases. From germline, CDR1 is SNHLY and CDR2 FYNNEI. The CDR3 is made up of 14 amino acids. Trimming cost V 6 bases and J 4 bases; bases outside gene matches: 5. Written as DNA, the CDR3 is TGTGCCAGCAGCCCTAGCGGGAGTGGAGAGACCCAGTACTTC. This codes for CASSPSGSGETQYF. The full variable domain, in which reference TRBV2 and TRBJ2-5 provide the parts outside the CDR3, is EPEVTQTPSHQVTQMGQEVILRCVPISNHLYFYWYRQILGQKVEFLVSFYNNEISEKSEIFDDQFSVERPDGSNFTLKIRSTKLEDSAMYFCASSPSGSGETQYFGPGTRLLVL.

The chain has TRBV7-9 and TRBJ2-1, with 10 bases lining up with TRBD1. CDR1 and CDR2 (germline): SEHNR, FQNEAQ (reference sequence). This CDR3 is built from 15 residues. J was trimmed by 4 bases and V by 3 bases; bases with no gene match: 3. DNA of the CDR3: TGTGCCAGCAGCTTCCCGGGACAGGGGTACAATGAGCAGTTCTTC. Protein sequence: CASSFPGQGYNEQFF.

The rearrangement links TRBV19 to TRBJ2-5, with D perhaps assigned TRBD1 or TRBD2 (5 bases each). The V end was cut by 1 base, the J end by 4 bases, with 10 bases between. There are 14 residues in the CDR3. Germline CDR1 reads LNHDA; CDR2 reads SQIVND (reference sequence). CDR3: CASSIGGGRETQYF. In nucleotides, the CDR3 is TGTGCCAGTAGTATAGGTGGGGGTAGAGAGACCCAGTACTTC.

This chain joins TRBV2 and TRBJ2-7, with TRBD1 matching 10 bases. The V gene end was trimmed by 1 base and the J gene end by 2 bases; junction bases not matched to a gene: 8. CDR1 is SNHLY, CDR2 FYNNEI, per germline. This CDR3 is 17 amino acids long. The CDR3 region has the DNA TGTGCCAGCAGTGAAGATTCGCCCGGGACAGGGGCCTACGAGCAGTACTTC. It yields the protein CASSEDSPGTGAYEQYF.

This clone was picked up one time. This rearrangement joins TRBV9 to TRBJ2-3; D tentatively fits TRBD1 or TRBD2 (5 bases each). Germline CDR1 SGDLS, CDR2 YYNGEE. Between the trimmed V and J ends, which lost 4 bases and 5 bases, there was a span of 17 bases. This CDR3 comprises 15 residues. In nucleotides, the CDR3 is TGTGCCAGCAGCCCTTGGGGGACCAGACTAGATACGCAGTATTTT. Translated: CASSPWGTRLDTQYF.

This chain connects TRBV7-2 to TRBJ1-1, with D uncertain. V was pared by 1 base and J by 4 bases, with 7 bases between. In germline, CDR1 is SGHTA, CDR2 FQGNSA. The CDR3 spans 13 residues. DNA for the CDR3: TGTGCCAGCAGCTTAGAGGAGGGCACTGAAGCTTTCTTT. This encodes CASSLEEGTEAFF.

This clone was detected only a few times. The gene calls are TRBV9 and TRBJ1-4; possibly TRBD1 for D (5 bases). There are 13 residues in the CDR3. The V gene lost 1 base and the J gene lost 6 bases, with 7 bases spanning the gap. Germline V gives CDR1 SGDLS, CDR2 YYNGEE. The CDR3 DNA reads TGTGCCAGCAGCGTACAGGGAGATGAAAAACTGTTTTTT. This translates into CASSVQGDEKLFF.

This clone was picked up one time. V and J are TRBV5-8 and TRBJ2-7; TRBD1 aligns across 8 bases. Germline assignment: CDR1 SGHTS and CDR2 YDEGEE. The CDR3 has 17 amino acids. J was trimmed by 3 bases and V by 4 bases; bases with no gene match: 15. The CDR3 sequence is CASSPYDPDREYYEQYF. The CDR3 nucleotides read TGTGCCAGCAGCCCTTACGATCCGGACAGGGAATACTACGAGCAGTACTTC.

The genes are TRBV2 and TRBJ1-1; 8 bases align to TRBD1. V lost 9 bases and J lost 5; bases outside the gene matches: 14. Germline CDR1 and CDR2: SNHLY and FYNNEI. CDR3 length equals 15 residues. The CDR3 reads CARDRGYNPQTEAFF. In DNA, the CDR3 is TGTGCCAGAGACAGGGGTTACAACCCACAAACTGAAGCTTTCTTT.

The chain couples TRBV11-2 to TRBJ2-5; D is possibly TRBD1 (6 bases). V was shortened by 5 bases and J by 2 bases, with 12 bases between the two germline ends. Germline V gene sequence: CDR1 SGHAT, CDR2 FQNNGV. The CDR3 has 14 residues. Here the CDR3 reads CASSEGVKQETQYF. The CDR3 DNA is TGTGCCAGCAGCGAGGGGGTGAAACAAGAGACCCAGTACTTC.

The chain employs TRBV7-9 and TRBJ2-7, with a weak D call TRBD1 (5 bases). V dropped 1 base and J dropped 5 bases, with 15 bases sitting between them. Germline CDR1 SEHNR, CDR2 FQNEAQ (reference sequence). The CDR3 runs 15 residues. CDR3 DNA: TGTGCCAGCAGCTTAGGACAGAGCCTATTTGACGAGCAGTACTTC. Translation: CASSLGQSLFDEQYF.

V is TRBV4-1 and J is TRBJ2-2; D is unresolved. The germline V and J ends were trimmed by 1 base and 3 bases, with 3 bases remaining between them. Germline V gene lookup returns CDR1 MGHRA and CDR2 YSYEKL. CDR3 size: 13 residues. CDR3 region: CASSQVYTGELFF. The CDR3 bases are TGCGCCAGCAGCCAAGTTTACACCGGGGAGCTGTTTTTT.

This CDR3 reads CASSSGGDGYTF. CDR3 nucleotide sequence: TGTGCCAGCAGTTCCGGGGGAGATGGCTACACCTTC. This rearrangement joins TRBV28 to TRBJ1-2, with TRBD1 as a possible D gene (5 bases). Trimming removed 4 bases from V and 6 bases from J, with 9 bases in between. The CDR3 is made up of 12 amino acids. CDR1 MDHEN and CDR2 SYDVKM come from the germline V gene.

The gene calls are TRBV9 and TRBJ2-2, with 8 bases that match TRBD1. Germline V gene sequence: CDR1 SGDLS, CDR2 YYNGEE. V lost 1 base to trimming and J lost 3 bases; unmatched junction nucleotides: 5. The CDR3 spans 16 residues. CDR3 in DNA: TGTGCCAGCAGCGTAACCTCGGGACAGGACACCGGGGAGCTGTTTTTT. This gives the protein CASSVTSGQDTGELFF.